This T cell receptor (beta chain) was sequenced during a study of regulatory dendritic cells for organ transplantation. Study outcomes and limitations: Naive CD4+ and CD8+ repertoires were highly diverse; memory CD8+ was most oligoclonal. Mature dendritic cells appeared to drive more memory CD8+ clonal expansion than regulatory ones. The authors noted considerable between-person heterogeneity in alloreactive memory CD8+ cells.

This CDR3 is 16 amino acids long. Germline V gene sequence: CDR1 MNHEY, CDR2 SMNVEV (reference sequence). Trimming took off 3 bases at V and 1 base at J, with 15 bases between the two ends. The table came from immunoSEQ multiplex PCR; TCRdb's copy has only in-frame clones and leaves some out. This sample has under 30,000 clones, with 60% to 80% found just once. Of note for this clone: The antigen is unknown.

J is TRBJ1-1 and V is TRBV27, with no clear D. This clonotype was sampled from a human donor in good health. The sequencing input was memory CD4+ T cells from blood. Described subset: CD45RO+ memory T cells. CDR3 sequence reads: CASSFYSLRQNTEAFF. The CDR3 DNA is TGTGCCAGCAGTTTTTATTCTCTGCGGCAGAACACTGAAGCTTTCTTT.